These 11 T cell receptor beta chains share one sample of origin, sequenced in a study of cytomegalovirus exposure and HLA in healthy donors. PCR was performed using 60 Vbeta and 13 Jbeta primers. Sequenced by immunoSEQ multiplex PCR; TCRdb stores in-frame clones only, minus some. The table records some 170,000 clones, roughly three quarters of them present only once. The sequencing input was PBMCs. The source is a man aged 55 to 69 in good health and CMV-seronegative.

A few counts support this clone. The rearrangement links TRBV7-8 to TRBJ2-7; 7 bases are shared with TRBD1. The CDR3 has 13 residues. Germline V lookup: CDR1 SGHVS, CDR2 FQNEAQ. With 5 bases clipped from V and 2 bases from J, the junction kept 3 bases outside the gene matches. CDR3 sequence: CASSPQGAYEQYF. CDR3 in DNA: TGTGCCAGCAGCCCTCAGGGGGCCTACGAGCAGTACTTC.

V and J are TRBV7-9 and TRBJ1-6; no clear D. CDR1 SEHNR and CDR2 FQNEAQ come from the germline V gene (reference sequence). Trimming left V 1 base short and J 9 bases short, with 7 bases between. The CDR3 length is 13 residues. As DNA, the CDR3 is TGTGCCAGCAGCTTAGTTCAGGTTTCACCCCTCCACTTT. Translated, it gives CASSLVQVSPLHF.

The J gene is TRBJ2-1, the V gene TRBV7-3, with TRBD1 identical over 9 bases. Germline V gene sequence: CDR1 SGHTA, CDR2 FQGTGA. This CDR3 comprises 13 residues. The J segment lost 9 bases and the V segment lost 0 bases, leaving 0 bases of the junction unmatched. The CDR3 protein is CASSLTTGGEQFF. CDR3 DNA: TGTGCCAGCAGCTTAACGACAGGGGGTGAGCAGTTCTTC.

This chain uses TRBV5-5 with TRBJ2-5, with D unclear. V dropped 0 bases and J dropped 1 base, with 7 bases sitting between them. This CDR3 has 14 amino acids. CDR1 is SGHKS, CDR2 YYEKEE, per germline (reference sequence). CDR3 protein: CASSLATTQETQYF. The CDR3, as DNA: TGTGCCAGCAGCTTGGCTACCACCCAAGAGACCCAGTACTTC.

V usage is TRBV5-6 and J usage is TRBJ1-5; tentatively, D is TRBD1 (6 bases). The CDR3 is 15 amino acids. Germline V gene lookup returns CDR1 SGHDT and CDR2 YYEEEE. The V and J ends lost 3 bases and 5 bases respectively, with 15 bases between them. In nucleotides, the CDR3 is TGTGCCAGCAGCTCCCACTCAGGGGTTTATCAGCCCCAGCATTTT. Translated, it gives CASSSHSGVYQPQHF.

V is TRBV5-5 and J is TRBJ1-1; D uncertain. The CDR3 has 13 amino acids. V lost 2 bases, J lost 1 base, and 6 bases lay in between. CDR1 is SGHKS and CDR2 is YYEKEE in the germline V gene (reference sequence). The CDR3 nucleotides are TGTGCCAGCAGCTTTGCGGGGAACACTGAAGCTTTCTTT. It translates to CASSFAGNTEAFF.

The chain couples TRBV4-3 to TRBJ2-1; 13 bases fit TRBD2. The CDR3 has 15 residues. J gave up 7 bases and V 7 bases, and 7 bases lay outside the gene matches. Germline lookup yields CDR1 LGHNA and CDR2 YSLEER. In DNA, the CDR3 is TGCGCCAGCACCCGGACTAGCGGGAGTCTGAATGAGCAGTTCTTC. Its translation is CASTRTSGSLNEQFF.

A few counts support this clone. The CDR3 loop reads CASSSVGGPNSYEQYF. CDR3 nucleotide sequence: TGTGCCAGCAGCTCAGTCGGGGGGCCCAACTCCTACGAGCAGTACTTC. The chain couples TRBV4-2 to TRBJ2-7, with TRBD2 as a possible D gene (7 bases). The germline V gene has CDR1 LGHNA and CDR2 YNFKEQ. CDR3 length equals 16 residues. V lost 5 bases and J lost 0, with 17 bases in between.

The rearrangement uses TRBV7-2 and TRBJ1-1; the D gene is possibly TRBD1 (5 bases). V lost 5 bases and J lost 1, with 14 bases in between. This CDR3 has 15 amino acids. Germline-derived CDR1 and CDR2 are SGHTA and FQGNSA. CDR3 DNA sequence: TGTGCCAGCAGCGGGCGGGGGGGGAGGAACACTGAAGCTTTCTTT. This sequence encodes CASSGRGGRNTEAFF.

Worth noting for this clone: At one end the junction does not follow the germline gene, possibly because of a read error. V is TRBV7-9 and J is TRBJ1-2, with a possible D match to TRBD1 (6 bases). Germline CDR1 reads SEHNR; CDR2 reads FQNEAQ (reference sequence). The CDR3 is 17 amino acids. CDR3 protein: CSSSSPITGPPDYGYTF. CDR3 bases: TGTTCCAGCAGCTCCCCCATAACAGGGCCTCCGGACTATGGCTACACCTTC.

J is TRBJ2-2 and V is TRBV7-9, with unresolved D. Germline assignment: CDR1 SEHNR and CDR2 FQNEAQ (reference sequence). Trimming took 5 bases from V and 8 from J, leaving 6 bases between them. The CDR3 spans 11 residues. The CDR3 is CASSANGELFF. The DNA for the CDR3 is TGTGCCAGCAGCGCGAATGGGGAGCTGTTTTTT.